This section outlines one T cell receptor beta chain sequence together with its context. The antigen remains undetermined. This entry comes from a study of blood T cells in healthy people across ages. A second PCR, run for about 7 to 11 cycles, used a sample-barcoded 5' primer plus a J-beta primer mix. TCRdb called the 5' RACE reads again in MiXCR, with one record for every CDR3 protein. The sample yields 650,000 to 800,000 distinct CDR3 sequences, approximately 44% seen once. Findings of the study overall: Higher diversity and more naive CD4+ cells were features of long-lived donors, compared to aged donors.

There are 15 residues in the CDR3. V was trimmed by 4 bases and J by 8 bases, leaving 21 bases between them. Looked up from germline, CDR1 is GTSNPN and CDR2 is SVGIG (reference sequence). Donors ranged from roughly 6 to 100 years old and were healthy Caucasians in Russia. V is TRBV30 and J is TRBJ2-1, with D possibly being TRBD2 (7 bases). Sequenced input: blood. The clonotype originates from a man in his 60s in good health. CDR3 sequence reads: CAWTPGRGGLDEQFF. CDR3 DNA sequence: TGTGCCTGGACCCCGGGAAGGGGGGGCCTTGATGAGCAGTTCTTC.